This TCR beta chain was retrieved from a study of CD8 T cells in Susac syndrome (dated by TCRdb to the late 2010s). In terms of the full investigation: Of the Susac syndrome patients who were sequenced, eight or nine were in clinical remission while six had clinically active disease. At blood withdrawal, Susac syndrome patients were therapy-naive, treated with corticosteroids (with IVIg additionally given to some), or treated with IVIg alone. The clonality of the CD8+ T cell repertoire was compared across more than 9 healthy donors, around 14 Susac syndrome patients and under 18 multiple sclerosis patients. The study used repertoire sequencing to test whether antigen drove CD8+ T cell activation and differentiation in Susac syndrome. What the research found in general, with its limitations: Clonal expansion was observed in Susac syndrome CD8+ repertoires, with the highest expansion in CD8+ TEMRA cells and greater expansion in clinically active than in remitting patients. Looking at Susac-specific public clones, the researchers identified fewer than 20 in the total CD8+ repertoire and roughly 5 in the CD8+ TEMRA repertoire. The number of individuals in the TCR sequencing and HLA analysis was recognized as being relatively small.

With respect to this clonotype: Its recognized antigen is unknown. No clone much larger than this one lies a single base away; base qualities are absent.

The germline V gene (reference sequence) gives CDR1 as DFQATT and CDR2 as SNEGSKA. The CDR3 starts with the cysteine, ends with the phenylalanine, and has 14 residues. The retained sequence is limited to the CDR3, 42 bases, with the frame set at the first base. V is cut by 7 bases and J by 3 bases, and the space between the germline ends is 19 bases. Peripheral blood CD8+ and CD4+ T cells from healthy donors, Susac syndrome patients and multiple sclerosis patients were profiled by high-throughput TCR beta sequencing. The Susac syndrome patients fulfilled recently defined diagnostic criteria for definite or probable disease. Bulk CD8+ and CD4+ T cells were purified magnetically by negative isolation, whereas CD8+ TEMRA cells were enriched by FACS. Blood was drawn into EDTA tubes, processed within 24 hours, and PBMCs were isolated by density gradient centrifugation. PBMCs intended for TCR sequencing were frozen in liquid nitrogen and were later thawed in a 37 degrees C water bath. A purity of at least 90% was achieved for sorted or isolated CD4+, CD8+ and CD8+ TEMRA cells.

RNA was extracted with the RNeasy kit and roughly 0.45 to 1 ug was reverse transcribed using random hexamers. The immunoSEQ multiplex PCR assay, covering 54 Vbeta and 13 Jbeta segments, was used to amplify TCR beta CDR3 regions. PCR amplification bias was corrected using a synthetic template baseline for primer optimization and computational correction. Under the source paper's analysis protocol: Reads were annotated to V, D and J genes according to IMGT and were analyzed with immunoSEQ Analyzer, with only productive sequences retained. Clonality was calculated as one minus the Shannon entropy normalized by log2 of the number of productive unique sequences. For each patient and control, public and private clones were evaluated within the 100 most prevalent clones. A clone was defined as Susac-specific if it was absent from the healthy and MS cohorts, from some 1,100 published viral clones and from other ImmuneACCESS disease sequences. The raw public data were reprocessed by TCRdb itself: fastp quality trimming at Q25, MiXCR clonotype calling, in-frame beta chains only. Every distinct CDR3 protein forms one entry, paired with its most common genes and DNA. In this record, the V and J calls reflect TCRdb's handling and not the investigators' own analysis. The sample profile shows 75,000 to 80,000 distinct CDR3 sequences; approximately 94% of them were found once. The ten largest account for about 0.5% of the sample.

The receptor chain draws on TRBV20-1 and TRBJ2-7; the D gene is perhaps TRBD1, on 6 matching bases. The TCR was taken from a human donor with Susac syndrome. Material for sequencing was CD8+ T cells from PBMCs. The DNA sequence is as follows: TGCAGTGTGGGTCTGCTGGGACAAAACTACGAGCAGTACTTC. Its translation is CSVGLLGQNYEQYF.